These 2 T cell receptor beta chains were all obtained from the same sample, sequenced in a study of CD8+CD57+ T cells in acquired aplastic anemia. Profiling that covered TCR beta VDJ and CDR3 relied on genomic DNA as its template. TCRdb analysed the reads with MiXCR anew, one entry per CDR3 protein. The repertoire holds 150,000 to 200,000 distinct CDR3 sequences, less than 65% seen once, with about 42% in the top ten. In patients chosen for sequencing, flow cytometry had shown CD8+CD57+ cell expansion. Sequences were obtained from sorted CD4+, CD8+, or CD8+CD57+ T cells (not recorded which) from PBMCs. Source of these receptors: a human donor with aplastic anemia.

V gene TRBV10-1 combines with J gene TRBJ1-5; TRBD1 is a possible D gene (5 bases). The CDR3 runs to 15 residues. Germline V gene lookup returns CDR1 WNHNN and CDR2 SYGVQD (reference sequence). The CDR3 DNA reads as TGCAGCGTTTCCCAGGGACCAGATGGCAATCAGCCCCAGCATTTT. Translated: CSVSQGPDGNQPQHF.

The gene calls are TRBV30 and TRBJ2-5, with 11 bases that match TRBD1. V lost 4 bases to trimming and J lost 5 bases; unmatched junction nucleotides: 12. CDR3 length equals 16 residues. From germline, CDR1 is GTSNPN and CDR2 SVGIG (reference sequence). Written as DNA, the CDR3 is TGTGCCTGGACGCAGGGGACAGGGGGGCTAGGCGAGACCCAGTACTTC. Residues: CAWTQGTGGLGETQYF.